What follows are 7 T cell receptor beta chains derived from one specimen sequenced in a study of identical twins. From the 5' RACE reads, TCRdb called clonotypes with MiXCR, one entry per CDR3 protein. There are hundreds of thousands of distinct CDR3 sequences in the sample; about 12% occur only once, and 1.5% to 2% lies in the top ten. The same data also went into a second study, on yellow fever vaccine responses in identical twins.

Specimen: PBMCs. The source of these receptors is a woman in her late teens or twenties in good health.

The rearrangement joins TRBV11-2 to TRBJ2-1; D unresolved. From germline, CDR1 is SGHAT and CDR2 FQNNGV. This CDR3 is built from 18 residues. Trimming removed 5 bases from V and 5 bases from J, with 25 bases in between. CDR3 sequence reads: CASSPPLEVGRWNNEQFF. CDR3 in DNA: TGTGCCAGCAGCCCCCCCCTCGAGGTAGGACGCTGGAACAATGAGCAGTTCTTC. The complete variable domain, with remaining parts taken from reference TRBV11-2 and TRBJ2-1, reads EAGVAQSPRYKIIEKRQSVAFWCNPISGHATLYWYQQILGQGPKLLIQFQNNGVVDDSQLPKDRFSAERLKGVDSTLKIQPAKLEDSAVYLCASSPPLEVGRWNNEQFFGPGTRLTVL.

For this clonotype: This clone may be a read error of a much larger clone one base away. The genes are TRBV10-3 and TRBJ2-1, with 7 positions matching TRBD1. The CDR3 has 15 residues. Germline trimming cut 8 bases from V and 2 bases from J; bases unmatched to any gene: 9. The germline gives CDR1 ENHRY, CDR2 SYGVKD. DNA of the CDR3: TGTGCCATCGAACAGGGGAGCTCCCCCTACAATGAGCAGTTCTTC. Protein sequence: CAIEQGSSPYNEQFF.

This clonotype came up many times. The chain combines TRBV24-1 with TRBJ2-3; D is possibly TRBD1 (6 bases). The CDR3 sequence is 16 residues long. V was clipped by 3 bases and J by 1 base, with 13 bases between them. Germline assignment: CDR1 KGHDR and CDR2 SFDVKD. DNA for the CDR3: TGTGCCACCAGTGATCGGGGCAGGGGAGGCACAGATACGCAGTATTTT. Protein sequence: CATSDRGRGGTDTQYF.

This clonotype was seen a handful of times. The V call is TRBV27, the J call TRBJ2-7, with D unresolved. Between the trimmed V and J ends, which lost 2 bases and 3 bases, there was a span of 8 bases. This CDR3 is 13 amino acids long. CDR1 and CDR2 (germline): MNHEY, SMNVEV (reference sequence). The CDR3 nucleotides read TGTGCCAGCAGTTTAGGAGTCCGCTACGAGCAGTACTTC. This gives the protein CASSLGVRYEQYF.

This clonotype was seen more than once but under ten times. This sequence joins TRBV5-1 and TRBJ2-5, with D hard to call. Germline CDR1 reads SGHRS; CDR2 reads YFSETQ. The ends were cut back, 4 bases at V and 7 bases at J, with 14 bases in the middle. The CDR3 is 13 amino acids. The CDR3 sequence: CASSGDNRATQYF. The CDR3 bases are TGCGCCAGCAGCGGAGACAATAGAGCGACCCAGTACTTC. Complete variable domain (other parts from reference TRBV5-1 and TRBJ2-5): KAGVTQTPRYLIKTRGQQVTLSCSPISGHRSVSWYQQTPGQGLQFLFEYFSETQRNKGNFPGRFSGRQFSNSRSEMNVSTLELGDSALYLCASSGDNRATQYFGPGTRLLVL.

Only a few counts were recorded for this clonotype. The CDR3 region is CASSIGTNNEQFF. DNA of the CDR3: TGTGCCAGCAGCATAGGGACAAACAATGAGCAGTTCTTC. V is TRBV5-6 and J is TRBJ2-1, with a tentative D call TRBD1 (6 bases). The length of the CDR3 is 13 residues. Germline CDR1 is SGHDT and CDR2 is YYEEEE. Trimming shortened V by 4 bases and J by 5 bases, and 10 bases separated the two germline ends.

The sample holds a few counts of this clonotype. This chain uses TRBV7-2 with TRBJ2-1, with D possibly called TRBD1 or TRBD2 (6 bases each). V lost 3 bases, J lost 5 bases, and 14 bases lay in between. CDR1 is SGHTA, CDR2 FQGNSA, per germline. This CDR3 has 15 amino acids. The DNA for the CDR3 is TGTGCCAGCAGCTTTTACGGGGGCGCGCACAATGAGCAGTTCTTC. Translation gives CASSFYGGAHNEQFF.